A single sample is the source of the 31 T cell receptor beta chains below, sequenced in a study of cytomegalovirus exposure and HLA in healthy donors. PCR involved 60 Vbeta and 13 Jbeta primers. Measured with immunoSEQ multiplex PCR; TCRdb has only the in-frame clones, and not every one. Here the sample table reports roughly 71,000 clones. The sample comprised PBMCs. Receptor source: a middle-aged woman in good health and CMV-seropositive.

The chain recombines TRBV18 with TRBJ1-1; 7 positions match TRBD1. CDR3 length equals 15 residues. Germline V gene lookup returns CDR1 KGHSH and CDR2 LQKENI. Unmatched junction bases numbered 8, after V lost 6 bases and J lost 1 base. In DNA form, the CDR3 reads TGTGCCAGCTCCGAACTACAGGGGAAGAACACTGAAGCTTTCTTT. Residues: CASSELQGKNTEAFF.

The chain is built from TRBV11-2 and TRBJ2-7, with TRBD2 matching 7 bases. The CDR3 has 14 amino acids. CDR1 is SGHAT, CDR2 FQNNGV, per germline. V shed 4 bases, J shed 2 bases, and the junction held 5 bases outside the gene matches. The CDR3 coding sequence is TGTGCCAGCAGCTCTCGGGACTACCCCTACGAGCAGTACTTC. Its translation: CASSSRDYPYEQYF.

The rearrangement links TRBV7-9 to TRBJ2-1, with D possibly matching TRBD2 (7 bases). The CDR3 sequence is 14 residues long. V shed 3 bases and J shed 7 bases, with 13 bases lying between them. Germline loops: CDR1 SEHNR, CDR2 FQNEAQ (reference sequence). As DNA, the CDR3 is TGTGCCAGCAGCTTGGCCGGGGGGCGGAATGAGCAGTTCTTC. Protein: CASSLAGGRNEQFF.

Notes on this clone: As the CDR3 is not closed by the conserved phenylalanine or tryptophan, this likely results from a read error. No DNA is shown, since the ends of the CDR3 on it are uncertain; the CDR3 is the one TCRdb lists. The V gene is TRBV6-6, the J gene TRBJ1-2; the listed D gene, TRBD1, was not tested against the DNA. From its first to its last residue, the CDR3 has 13 amino acids. Germline lookup yields CDR1 MNHNY and CDR2 SVGAGI (reference sequence). The CDR3 sequence: CASSLLGTGGLRD.

This chain uses TRBV5-1 with TRBJ1-1; a weak D match, TRBD1 (5 bases). The CDR3 is 15 residues long. V was pared by 0 bases and J by 4 bases, with 13 bases between. From germline, CDR1 is SGHRS and CDR2 YFSETQ. CDR3 sequence reads: CASSLGAGIGTEAFF. Here the CDR3 DNA reads TGCGCCAGCAGCTTGGGCGCAGGGATCGGCACTGAAGCTTTCTTT.

This chain joins TRBV7-6 and TRBJ1-5, with 8 bases identical to TRBD1. This CDR3 comprises 15 residues. CDR1 is SGHVS, CDR2 FNYEAQ, per germline. J lost 4 bases, V lost 4 bases, and 6 bases had no gene match. The CDR3 bases are TGTGCCAGCAGCTCTCGACAGGGGTTGAATCAGCCCCAGCATTTT. Its protein is CASSSRQGLNQPQHF.

The chain links TRBV10-3 to TRBJ1-1; TRBD1 matches 7 bases. The CDR3 totals 19 residues. With 2 bases clipped from V and 3 bases from J, the junction kept 18 bases outside the gene matches. Germline CDR1 and CDR2: ENHRY and SYGVKD. CDR3 region: CAISEPLTGEEGAYTEAFF. In DNA, the CDR3 is TGTGCCATCAGTGAGCCCCTCACAGGGGAAGAGGGGGCATACACTGAAGCTTTCTTT.

The gene calls are TRBV6-1 and TRBJ1-2; D gene ambiguous. This CDR3 is 11 amino acids long. Germline loops: CDR1 MNHNS, CDR2 SASEGT. V gave up 8 bases and J gave up 5 bases, with 9 bases separating them. DNA for the CDR3: TGTGCCAGCGCCGGTTTTTATGGCTACACCTTC. Translated, it gives CASAGFYGYTF.

V and J are TRBV19 and TRBJ1-2; D is possibly TRBD1 (6 bases). Trimming took off 4 bases at V and 6 bases at J, with 21 bases between the two ends. Germline-derived CDR1 and CDR2 are LNHDA and SQIVND (reference sequence). CDR3 length equals 16 residues. CDR3 protein: CASSTPLAGAIDGYTF. CDR3 coding DNA: TGTGCCAGTAGTACGCCTCTCGCGGGGGCTATAGATGGCTACACCTTC. Full variable domain (rest looked up from reference TRBV19 and TRBJ1-2): DGGITQSPKYLFRKEGQNVTLSCEQNLNHDAMYWYRQDPGQGLRLIYYSQIVNDFQKGDIAEGYSVSREKKESFPLTVTSAQKNPTAFYLCASSTPLAGAIDGYTFGSGTRLTVV.

The chain couples TRBV11-2 to TRBJ2-7; possibly TRBD1 for D (6 bases). Between the trimmed V and J ends, which lost 0 bases and 4 bases, there was a span of 19 bases. There are 17 residues in the CDR3. CDR1 and CDR2 (germline): SGHAT, FQNNGV. Here the CDR3 reads CASSLDKWRQVFYEQYF. CDR3 DNA: TGTGCCAGCAGCTTAGATAAATGGCGACAGGTCTTTTACGAGCAGTACTTC.

The V gene is TRBV29-1, the J gene TRBJ1-1, with 10 positions matching TRBD1. The V and J ends lost 4 bases and 1 base, in that order; junction bases with no gene match: 6. Germline V gives CDR1 SQVTM, CDR2 ANQGSEA. This CDR3 region has 15 residues. The CDR3 DNA sequence: TGCAGCGTTGTGCGGGACAGGGGACCGAACACTGAAGCTTTCTTT. This codes for CSVVRDRGPNTEAFF.

V gene TRBV6-1 combines with J gene TRBJ2-7; possible D gene TRBD2, 6 bases. The CDR3 contains 15 residues. V was pared by 0 bases and J by 2 bases, with 11 bases between. Per the germline V gene, CDR1 is MNHNS and CDR2 is SASEGT. The CDR3 nucleotides read TGTGCCAGCAGTGAAGCGGGTAGCGGCCCCTACGAGCAGTACTTC. It specifies CASSEAGSGPYEQYF.

The chain employs TRBV9 and TRBJ1-2, with TRBD1 as a possible D gene (6 bases). Germline lookup yields CDR1 SGDLS and CDR2 YYNGEE. The CDR3 spans 15 residues. Trimming took off 3 bases at V and 4 bases at J, with 16 bases between the two ends. In nucleotides, the CDR3 is TGTGCCAGCAGCGACAGGACAAGGGGGTCCTATGGCTACACCTTC. Translated, it gives CASSDRTRGSYGYTF.

The CDR3 bases are TGTGCCAGTACCCCCGGGACAGGGAACACTGAAGCTTTCTTT. It specifies CASTPGTGNTEAFF. The gene calls are TRBV19 and TRBJ1-1; 8 bases agree with TRBD1. The V gene end was trimmed by 7 bases and the J gene end by 1 base; junction bases not matched to a gene: 5. This CDR3 is built from 14 residues. Germline V lookup: CDR1 LNHDA, CDR2 SQIVND (reference sequence).

The V gene is TRBV7-8, the J gene TRBJ1-5, with a tentative D call TRBD1 (5 bases). Between the trimmed V and J ends, which lost 5 bases and 6 bases, there was a span of 14 bases. The CDR3 runs to 14 residues. Germline CDR1 SGHVS, CDR2 FQNEAQ. CDR3 bases: TGTGCCAGCAGCCCCTGGGGGGTAGGTCAGCCCCAGCATTTT. It encodes CASSPWGVGQPQHF.

The V gene is TRBV15, the J gene TRBJ2-5; D might be TRBD1 (6 bases). The DNA end favors TRBJ2-7, so the J call may be wrong. In germline, CDR1 is LNHNV, CDR2 YYDKDF (reference sequence). The CDR3 loop spans 15 amino acids. The CDR3 loop is CATSRVTGPSYEQYF. CDR3 bases: TGTGCCACCAGCAGAGTAACAGGGCCCTCCTACGAGCAGTACTTC.

The chain has TRBV18 and TRBJ1-1, with D unresolved. V gave up 2 bases and J gave up 1 base, with 20 bases separating them. CDR1 is KGHSH, CDR2 LQKENI, per germline. This CDR3 region has 18 residues. The CDR3 DNA reads TGTGCCAGCTCACCATACTCACTGACATCCTCCGGGAACACTGAAGCTTTCTTT. Protein product: CASSPYSLTSSGNTEAFF.

The V and J genes are TRBV5-1 and TRBJ2-7, with 9 positions matching TRBD1. CDR3 length: 15 residues. Trimming took 4 bases from V and 2 from J; bases not matched to a gene: 7. Germline V gene lookup returns CDR1 SGHRS and CDR2 YFSETQ. CDR3 bases: TGCGCCAGCAGCGGAAACAGGGGGCCTGCCTACGAGCAGTACTTC. This codes for CASSGNRGPAYEQYF.

J is TRBJ1-4 and V is TRBV5-4; D is possibly TRBD1 (5 bases). From germline, CDR1 is SGHNT and CDR2 YYREEE (reference sequence). Trimming shortened V by 0 bases and J by 8 bases, and 14 bases separated the two germline ends. There are 15 residues in the CDR3. CDR3 sequence (DNA): TGTGCCAGCAGCTTGGAGGCGGGGCATGGCGAAAAACTGTTTTTT. Its protein product is CASSLEAGHGEKLFF.

This sequence joins TRBV7-9 and TRBJ2-7, with D unclear. The CDR3 length is 13 residues. Trimming took 2 bases from V and 3 from J, leaving 8 bases between them. CDR1 and CDR2 (germline): SEHNR, FQNEAQ (reference sequence). In nucleotides, the CDR3 is TGTGCCAGCAGCTTATATTCCGTCTACGAGCAGTACTTC. Amino acid sequence: CASSLYSVYEQYF.

Of note for this clone: The sample contains more than one DNA sequence encoding this CDR3. V gene TRBV5-5 combines with J gene TRBJ1-5; D perhaps matches TRBD1 (5 bases). The CDR3 covers 13 residues. Trimming pared 4 bases from V and 3 bases from J, leaving 8 bases between. Germline CDR1 is SGHKS and CDR2 is YYEKEE (reference sequence). CDR3 bases: TGTGCCAGCAGCCCGACAGACAATCAGCCCCAGCATTTT. This gives the protein CASSPTDNQPQHF.

This chain links TRBV10-1 with TRBJ2-1; 11 nucleotides agree with TRBD1. Per the germline V gene, CDR1 is WNHNN and CDR2 is SYGVQD (reference sequence). The V and J ends lost 5 bases and 3 bases, in that order; junction bases with no gene match: 9. CDR3 length: 17 residues. CDR3 in amino acids: CASSQAGTGGDYNEQFF. In nucleotides, the CDR3 is TGCGCCAGCAGTCAAGCCGGGACAGGGGGGGACTACAATGAGCAGTTCTTC.

V gene TRBV6-1 combines with J gene TRBJ2-1, with D perhaps TRBD2 (5 bases). The V gene lost 4 bases and the J gene lost 1 base, with 11 bases spanning the gap. Germline assignment: CDR1 MNHNS and CDR2 SASEGT. The CDR3 is 15 amino acids. CDR3 sequence reads: CASSGEGDSYNEQFF. The CDR3 nucleotides read TGTGCCAGCAGTGGAGAGGGCGATTCCTACAATGAGCAGTTCTTC.

V gene TRBV28 combines with J gene TRBJ2-1; tentative D call: TRBD2 (6 bases). CDR1 and CDR2 from the germline V gene are MDHEN and SYDVKM. The V and J ends lost 5 bases and 0 bases respectively, with 14 bases between them. CDR3 length: 16 residues. The CDR3 DNA reads as TGTGCCAGCAGTCCCCTGGGGGGTACCTCCTACAATGAGCAGTTCTTC. This gives the protein CASSPLGGTSYNEQFF.

CDR3 sequence reads: CASSATRVHTDTQYF. The CDR3 DNA follows: TGCGCCAGCAGCGCCACTAGGGTTCACACAGATACGCAGTATTTT. The V call is TRBV5-1, the J call TRBJ2-3, with D perhaps matching TRBD2 (5 bases). Deletions cut 4 bases from V and 2 bases from J, with 14 bases between. The CDR3 length is 15 residues. Germline V gene lookup returns CDR1 SGHRS and CDR2 YFSETQ.

V gene TRBV7-2 combines with J gene TRBJ1-6, with D unresolved. Trimming removed 6 bases from V and 9 bases from J, with 6 bases in between. CDR3 length: 11 residues. Germline CDR1 reads SGHTA; CDR2 reads FQGNSA. The CDR3 here is CASSSGSPLHF. DNA for the CDR3: TGTGCCAGCAGTTCAGGTTCACCCCTCCACTTT.

Concerning this clone itself: A read error may account for a junction end that differs from germline. The gene calls are TRBV28 and TRBJ1-3; D unclear. The CDR3 spans 11 residues. Looked up from germline, CDR1 is MDHEN and CDR2 is SYDVKM. For the CDR3, the DNA is TGTGCCAGCAGTTTAAATGGACTGGACCAGTTT. It encodes CASSLNGLDQF.

The gene calls are TRBV6-4 and TRBJ2-3, with 9 bases identical to TRBD2. This CDR3 region has 15 residues. The germline CDR1 and CDR2 sequences are MRHNA and SNTAGT. Unmatched junction bases numbered 3, after V lost 2 bases and J lost 3 bases. The CDR3 loop is CASSDGGRDTDTQYF. Here the CDR3 DNA reads TGTGCCAGCAGTGACGGCGGGAGGGATACAGATACGCAGTATTTT.

This chain connects TRBV5-1 to TRBJ1-3; D is perhaps TRBD1 (5 bases). The CDR3 contains 14 residues. The germline V and J ends were trimmed by 2 bases and 2 bases, with 8 bases remaining between them. Germline CDR1 is SGHRS and CDR2 is YFSETQ. The DNA for the CDR3 is TGCGCCAGCAGCTTAGGGGCAGCTGGAAACACCATATATTTT. Encoded protein: CASSLGAAGNTIYF.

V and J are TRBV10-3 and TRBJ1-6, with 7 positions matching TRBD1. CDR1 is ENHRY and CDR2 is SYGVKD in the germline V gene. The CDR3 has 14 residues. V dropped 0 bases and J dropped 12; count of bases not matched to a gene: 5. In nucleotides, the CDR3 is TGTGCCATCAGTGAGTCGATGACAGGGCAACCCCTCCACTTT. This codes for CAISESMTGQPLHF.

The V and J genes are TRBV5-1 and TRBJ2-2; 9 nucleotides match TRBD1. The V gene's germline CDR1 is SGHRS and CDR2 YFSETQ. The trim removed 6 bases at V and 7 bases at J, leaving 16 bases unmatched. The CDR3 consists of 17 residues. The CDR3 bases are TGCGCCAGCATAAGGACCACAGGGGGCGATCCCGGCGGGGAGCTGTTTTTT. This encodes CASIRTTGGDPGGELFF.